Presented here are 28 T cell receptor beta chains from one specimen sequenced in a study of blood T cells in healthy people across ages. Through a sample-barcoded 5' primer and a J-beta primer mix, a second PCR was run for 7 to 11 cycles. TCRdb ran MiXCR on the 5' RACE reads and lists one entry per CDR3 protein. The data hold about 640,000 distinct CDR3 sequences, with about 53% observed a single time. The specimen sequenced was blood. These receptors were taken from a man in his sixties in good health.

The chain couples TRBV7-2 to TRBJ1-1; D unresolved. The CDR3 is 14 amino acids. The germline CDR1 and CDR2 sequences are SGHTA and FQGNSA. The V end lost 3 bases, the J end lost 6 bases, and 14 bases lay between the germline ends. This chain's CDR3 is CASSFEAGIAEAFF. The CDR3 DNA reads TGTGCCAGCAGCTTCGAGGCGGGGATAGCTGAAGCTTTCTTT.

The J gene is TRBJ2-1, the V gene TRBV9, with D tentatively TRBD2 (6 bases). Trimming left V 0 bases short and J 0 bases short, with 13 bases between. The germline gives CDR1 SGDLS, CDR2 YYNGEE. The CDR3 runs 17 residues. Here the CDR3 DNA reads TGTGCCAGCAGCGTAGCGGGCGGGGCCGTCTCCTACAATGAGCAGTTCTTC. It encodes CASSVAGGAVSYNEQFF.

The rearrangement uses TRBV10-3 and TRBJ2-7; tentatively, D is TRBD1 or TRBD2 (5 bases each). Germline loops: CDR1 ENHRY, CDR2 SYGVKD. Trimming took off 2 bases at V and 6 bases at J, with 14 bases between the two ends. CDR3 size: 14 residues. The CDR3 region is CAISEAGRVGEQYF. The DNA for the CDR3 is TGTGCCATCAGTGAGGCGGGCAGGGTCGGCGAGCAGTACTTC.

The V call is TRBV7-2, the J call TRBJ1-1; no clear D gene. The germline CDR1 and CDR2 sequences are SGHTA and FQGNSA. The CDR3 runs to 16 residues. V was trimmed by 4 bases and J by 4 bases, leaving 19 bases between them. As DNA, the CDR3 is TGTGCCAGCAGCTCGAGGGCCGGATCCCTCGGCACTGAAGCTTTCTTT. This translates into CASSSRAGSLGTEAFF. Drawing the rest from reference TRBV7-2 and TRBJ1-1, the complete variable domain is GAGVSQSPSNKVTEKGKDVELRCDPISGHTALYWYRQSLGQGLEFLIYFQGNSAPDKSGLPSDRFSAERTGGSVSTLTIQRTQQEDSAVYLCASSSRAGSLGTEAFFGQGTRLTVV.

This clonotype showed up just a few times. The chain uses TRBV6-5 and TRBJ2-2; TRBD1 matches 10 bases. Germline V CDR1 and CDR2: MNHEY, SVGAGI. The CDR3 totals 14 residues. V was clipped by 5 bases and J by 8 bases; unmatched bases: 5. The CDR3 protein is CASSTGTGAGELFF. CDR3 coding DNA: TGTGCCAGCAGTACCGGGACAGGGGCTGGGGAGCTGTTTTTT.

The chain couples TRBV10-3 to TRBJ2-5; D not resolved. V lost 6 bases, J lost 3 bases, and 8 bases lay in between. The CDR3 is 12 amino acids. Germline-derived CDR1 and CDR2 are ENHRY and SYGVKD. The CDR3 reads CAIRTGEETQYF. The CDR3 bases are TGTGCCATCAGAACCGGAGAAGAGACCCAGTACTTC.

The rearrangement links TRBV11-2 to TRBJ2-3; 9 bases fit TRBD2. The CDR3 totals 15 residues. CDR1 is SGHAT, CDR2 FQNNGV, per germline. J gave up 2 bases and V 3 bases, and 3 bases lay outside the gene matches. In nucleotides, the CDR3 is TGTGCCAGCAGCTTGCGGGGGGGGTCCACAGATACGCAGTATTTT. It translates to CASSLRGGSTDTQYF.

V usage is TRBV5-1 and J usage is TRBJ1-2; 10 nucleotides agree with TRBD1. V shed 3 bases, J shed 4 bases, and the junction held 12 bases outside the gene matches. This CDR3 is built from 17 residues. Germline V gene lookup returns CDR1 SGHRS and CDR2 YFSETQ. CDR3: CASSSSLGTGVSYGYTF. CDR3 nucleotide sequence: TGCGCCAGCAGCTCAAGCCTCGGGACAGGGGTATCCTATGGCTACACCTTC.

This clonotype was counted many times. CDR3 in DNA: TGCAGTGCTAGACCAGAGGAGACCCAGTACTTC. Residues: CSARPEETQYF. The rearrangement joins TRBV20-1 to TRBJ2-5; D is ambiguous. The CDR3 has 11 amino acids. Germline values: CDR1 DFQATT, CDR2 SNEGSKA (reference sequence). V lost 2 bases to trimming and J lost 5 bases, with 6 bases between them.

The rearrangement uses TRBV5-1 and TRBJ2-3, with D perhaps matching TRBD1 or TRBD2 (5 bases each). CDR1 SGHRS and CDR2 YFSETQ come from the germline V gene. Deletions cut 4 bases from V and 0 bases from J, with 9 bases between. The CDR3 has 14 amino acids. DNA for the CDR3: TGCGCCAGCAGCCCGGGACCTAGCACAGATACGCAGTATTTT. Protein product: CASSPGPSTDTQYF.

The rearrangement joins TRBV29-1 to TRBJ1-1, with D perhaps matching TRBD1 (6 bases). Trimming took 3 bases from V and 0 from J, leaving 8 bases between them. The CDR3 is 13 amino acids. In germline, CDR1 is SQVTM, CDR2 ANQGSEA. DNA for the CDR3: TGCAGCGTTGAGGCAGGGGTGAACACTGAAGCTTTCTTT. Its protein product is CSVEAGVNTEAFF.

In DNA form, the CDR3 reads TGTGCCAGCAGCTTAAATTCCGGGCTCGTGACAGATACGCAGTATTTT. This sequence encodes CASSLNSGLVTDTQYF. The chain employs TRBV7-9 and TRBJ2-3; D is uncertain. V gave up 2 bases and J gave up 3 bases, with 15 bases separating them. The CDR3 runs to 16 residues. Germline-derived CDR1 and CDR2 are SEHNR and FQNEAQ (reference sequence). Full variable domain (outside the CDR3, taken from reference TRBV7-9 and TRBJ2-3): DTGVSQNPRHKITKRGQNVTFRCDPISEHNRLYWYRQTLGQGPEFLTYFQNEAQLEKSRLLSDRFSAERPKGSFSTLEIQRTEQGDSAMYLCASSLNSGLVTDTQYFGPGTRLTVL.

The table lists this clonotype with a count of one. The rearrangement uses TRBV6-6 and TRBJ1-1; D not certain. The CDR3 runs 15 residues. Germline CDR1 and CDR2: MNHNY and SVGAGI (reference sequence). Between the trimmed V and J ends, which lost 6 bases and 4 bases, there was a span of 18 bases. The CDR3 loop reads CASSDSSGRGTEAFF. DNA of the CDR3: TGTGCCAGCAGCGATAGTTCAGGACGCGGCACTGAAGCTTTCTTT.

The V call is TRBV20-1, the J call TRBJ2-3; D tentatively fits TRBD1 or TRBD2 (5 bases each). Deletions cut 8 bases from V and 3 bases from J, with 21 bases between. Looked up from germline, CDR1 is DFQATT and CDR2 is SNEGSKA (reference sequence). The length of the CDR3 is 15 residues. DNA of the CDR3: TGCAGTCAGCAGGATGATGGGGGTGGGACAGATACGCAGTATTTT. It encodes CSQQDDGGGTDTQYF.

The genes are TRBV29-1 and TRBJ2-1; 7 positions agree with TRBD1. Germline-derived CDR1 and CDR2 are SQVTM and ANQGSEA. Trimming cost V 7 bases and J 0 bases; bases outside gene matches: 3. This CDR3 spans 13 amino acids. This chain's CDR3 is CSARDSSYNEQFF. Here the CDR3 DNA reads TGCAGCGCCCGGGACAGCTCCTACAATGAGCAGTTCTTC.

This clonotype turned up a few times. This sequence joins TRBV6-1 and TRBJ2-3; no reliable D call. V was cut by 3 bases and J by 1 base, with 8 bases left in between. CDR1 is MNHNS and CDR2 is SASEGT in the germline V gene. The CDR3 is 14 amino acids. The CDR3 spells CASSEGPGTDTQYF. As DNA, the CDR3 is TGTGCCAGCAGTGAGGGCCCCGGCACAGATACGCAGTATTTT.

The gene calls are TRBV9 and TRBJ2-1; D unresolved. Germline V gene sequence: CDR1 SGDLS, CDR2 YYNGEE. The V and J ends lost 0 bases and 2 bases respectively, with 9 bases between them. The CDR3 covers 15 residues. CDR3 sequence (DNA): TGTGCCAGCAGCGTAGGGATTAGTCCCTACAATGAGCAGTTCTTC. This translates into CASSVGISPYNEQFF.

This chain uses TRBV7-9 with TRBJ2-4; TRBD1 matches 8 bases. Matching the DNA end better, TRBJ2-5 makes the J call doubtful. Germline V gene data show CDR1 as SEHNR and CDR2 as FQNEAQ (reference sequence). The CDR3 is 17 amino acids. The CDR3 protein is CASSLALRGPGQETQYF. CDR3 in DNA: TGTGCCAGCAGCTTAGCCCTCAGGGGGCCAGGCCAAGAGACCCAGTACTTC.

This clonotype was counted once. The CDR3: CASSPRRGLSNQPQHF. The CDR3 nucleotides read TGTGCCAGCAGCCCTCGGCGGGGTTTATCAAATCAGCCCCAGCATTTT. V and J are TRBV7-6 and TRBJ1-5, with no clear D. Trimming took off 5 bases at V and 4 bases at J, with 18 bases between the two ends. Germline V CDR1 and CDR2: SGHVS, FNYEAQ. CDR3 size: 16 residues.

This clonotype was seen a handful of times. CDR3 amino acids: CASSRRRSNYGYTF. The CDR3 nucleotides read TGTGCCAGCAGCCGACGGCGTTCCAACTATGGCTACACCTTC. The chain carries TRBV6-4 and TRBJ1-2; D gene uncertain. Per germline, CDR1 MRHNA and CDR2 SNTAGT. This CDR3 comprises 14 residues. V gave up 6 bases and J gave up 2 bases, with 13 bases separating them.

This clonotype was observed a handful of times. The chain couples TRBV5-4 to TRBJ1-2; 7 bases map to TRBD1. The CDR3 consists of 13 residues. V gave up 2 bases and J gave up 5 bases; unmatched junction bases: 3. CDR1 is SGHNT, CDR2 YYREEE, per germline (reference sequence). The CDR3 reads CASSLETGYGYTF. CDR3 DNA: TGTGCCAGCAGCTTAGAGACAGGGTATGGCTACACCTTC.

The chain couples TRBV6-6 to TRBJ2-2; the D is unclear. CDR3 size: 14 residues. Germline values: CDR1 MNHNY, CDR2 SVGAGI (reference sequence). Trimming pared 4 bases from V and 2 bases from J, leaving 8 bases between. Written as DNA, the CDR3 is TGTGCCAGCAGTTCACCTTCCAACACCGGGGAGCTGTTTTTT. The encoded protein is CASSSPSNTGELFF.

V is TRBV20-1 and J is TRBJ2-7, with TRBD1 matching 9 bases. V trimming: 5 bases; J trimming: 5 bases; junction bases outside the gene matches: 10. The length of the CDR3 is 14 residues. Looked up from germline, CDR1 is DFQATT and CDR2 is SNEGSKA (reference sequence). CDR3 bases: TGCAGTGCTCCTCTCCGGGACAGGGACCACGAGCAGTACTTC. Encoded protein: CSAPLRDRDHEQYF.

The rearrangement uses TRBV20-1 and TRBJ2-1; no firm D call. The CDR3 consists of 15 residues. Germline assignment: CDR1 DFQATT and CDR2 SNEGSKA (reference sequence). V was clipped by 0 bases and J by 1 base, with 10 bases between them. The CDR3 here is CSARDPERSYNEQFF. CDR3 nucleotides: TGCAGTGCTAGAGATCCCGAGCGTTCCTACAATGAGCAGTTCTTC.

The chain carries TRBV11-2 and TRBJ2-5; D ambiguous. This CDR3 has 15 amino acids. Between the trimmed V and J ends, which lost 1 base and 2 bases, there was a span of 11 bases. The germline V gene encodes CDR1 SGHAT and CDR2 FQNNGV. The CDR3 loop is CASSLVETLQETQYF. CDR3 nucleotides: TGTGCCAGCAGCTTAGTGGAGACATTGCAAGAGACCCAGTACTTC.

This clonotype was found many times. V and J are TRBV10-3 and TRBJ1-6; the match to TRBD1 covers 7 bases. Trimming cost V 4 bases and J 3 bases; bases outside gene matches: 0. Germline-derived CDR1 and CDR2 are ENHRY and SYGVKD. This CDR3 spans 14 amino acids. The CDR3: CAISGQGYNSPLHF. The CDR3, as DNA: TGTGCCATCAGTGGACAGGGCTATAATTCACCCCTCCACTTT.

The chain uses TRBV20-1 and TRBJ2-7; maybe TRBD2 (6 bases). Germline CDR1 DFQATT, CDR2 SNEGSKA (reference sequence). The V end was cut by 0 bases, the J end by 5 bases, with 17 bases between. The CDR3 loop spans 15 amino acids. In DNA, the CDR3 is TGCAGTGCTAGAGATGTAGCGGAGTCGACCGACGAGCAGTACTTC. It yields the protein CSARDVAESTDEQYF.

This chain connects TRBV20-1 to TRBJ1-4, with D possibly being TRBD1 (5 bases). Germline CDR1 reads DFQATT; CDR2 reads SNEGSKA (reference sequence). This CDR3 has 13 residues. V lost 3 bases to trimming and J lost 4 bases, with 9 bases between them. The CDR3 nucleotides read TGCAGTGCTAGGGGGGGGGTTAATGAAAAACTGTTTTTT. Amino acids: CSARGGVNEKLFF.